The clone carrying this TCR beta chain was detected a few times. This record comes from a study of beta chain features in type 1 diabetes. Isolated RNA was reverse transcribed in full, so expressed TCRB transcripts were sequenced. Method: immunoSEQ multiplex PCR; TCRdb's copy keeps in-frame clones and lacks some. The sample carries approximately 400,000 clones, more than 12% recorded once. Donors underwent one heparinised blood draw, around 120 mL on average. Per germline, CDR1 LGHNA and CDR2 YNFKEQ. With 1 base clipped from V and 2 bases from J, the junction kept 5 bases outside the gene matches. The CDR3 is 16 amino acids.

V gene TRBV4-2 combines with J gene TRBJ2-1; 7 nucleotides agree with TRBD1. The source of this sequence is a woman aged 18 to 35 in good health. Sequencing was performed on naive CD4+ T cells from blood. The CDR3 nucleotides are TGTGCCAGCAGCCAAGGACAGGGAGAAACCTACAATGAGCAGTTCTTC. It yields the protein CASSQGQGETYNEQFF.